These T cell receptor beta chains were read from a single sample in a study of shared T cell receptors in the human thymus. The repertoire was sequenced with immunoSEQ multiplex PCR; TCRdb's copy has only in-frame clones and lacks some. The sample lists hundreds of thousands of clones; 70% to 90% were seen once. These data were likewise used in another study, on human thymus T cells.

Sequencing was carried out using thymocytes. The receptors shown here come from a boy under two years old with a congenital heart defect. Each CDR3 is given with its conserved first and last residue. The D gene is left open where the match is weak. Rows may omit the clone size; those that give it use once, few, many or a size class.

D gene	clone size	V gene	J gene	CDR3 DNA	CDR3 protein
TRBD2	NA	TRBV28	TRBJ2-3	TGTGCCAGCAGTTTAACGGGGGGGTGGATCACAGATACGCAGTATTTT	CASSLTGGWITDTQYF
NA	NA	TRBV6-5	TRBJ2-3	TGTGCCAGCAGTCGCGAGAGCACAGATACGCAGTATTTT	CASSRESTDTQYF
NA	NA	TRBV7-2	TRBJ1-6	TGTGCCAGCAGCTTAGTAACAGACTATAATTCACCCCTCCACTTT	CASSLVTDYNSPLHF
TRBD1	NA	TRBV27	TRBJ1-1	TGTGCCAGCAGTTTCCCCGACAGGGAGAACACTGAAGCTTTCTTT	CASSFPDRENTEAFF
TRBD1	NA	TRBV4-3	TRBJ1-4	TGCGCCAGCAGCCAAGAGAGAGGGACAGGAGGTGAAAAACTGTTTTTT	CASSQERGTGGEKLFF
NA	NA	TRBV7-6	TRBJ2-7	TGTGCCAGCAGCGCAGAGGGCAGGTTATCGGGGGAGCAGTACTTC	CASSAEGRLSGEQYF
TRBD1	NA	TRBV2	TRBJ2-2	TGTGCCAGCAGTGGTGGGACAGCGTCCACCGGGGAGCTGTTTTTT	CASSGGTASTGELFF
NA	NA	TRBV5-5	TRBJ2-7	TGTGCCAGCAGCTTCCCGGGCTCCTACGAGCAGTACTTC	CASSFPGSYEQYF
NA	few	TRBV28	TRBJ1-1	TGTGCCAGCAGTGCAGGGAACACTGAAGCTTTCTTT	CASSAGNTEAFF
NA	NA	TRBV14	TRBJ2-1	TGTGCCAGCAGCCAAAAAGTTCCGGCCGTAGCATACAATGAGCAGTTCTTC	CASSQKVPAVAYNEQFF
NA	NA	TRBV5-1	TRBJ2-7	TGCGCCAGCAGCTTGGTCTGCAGGACCTACGAGCAGTACTTC	CASSLVCRTYEQYF
NA	NA	TRBV9	TRBJ2-1	TGTGCCAGCAGCGTAGCAGGGTCCTACAATGAGCAGTTCTTC	CASSVAGSYNEQFF
NA	NA	TRBV5-6	TRBJ2-7	TGTGCCAGCAGCTCGGCGGGGCGGTCTTTCTACGAGCAGTACTTC	CASSSAGRSFYEQYF